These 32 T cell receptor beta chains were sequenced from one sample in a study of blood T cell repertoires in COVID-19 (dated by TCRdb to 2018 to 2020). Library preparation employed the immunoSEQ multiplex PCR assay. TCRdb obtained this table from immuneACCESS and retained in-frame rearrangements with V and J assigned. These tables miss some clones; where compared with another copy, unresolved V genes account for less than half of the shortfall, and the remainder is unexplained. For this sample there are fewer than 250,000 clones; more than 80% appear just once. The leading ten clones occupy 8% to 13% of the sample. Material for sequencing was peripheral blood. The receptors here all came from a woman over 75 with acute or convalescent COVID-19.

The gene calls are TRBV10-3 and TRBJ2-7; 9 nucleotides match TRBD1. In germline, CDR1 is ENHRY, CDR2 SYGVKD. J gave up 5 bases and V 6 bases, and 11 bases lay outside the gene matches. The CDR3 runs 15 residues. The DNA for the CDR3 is TGTGCCATCAGCCCTCAGGGACAGGGAACTAACGAGCAGTACTTC. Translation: CAISPQGQGTNEQYF.

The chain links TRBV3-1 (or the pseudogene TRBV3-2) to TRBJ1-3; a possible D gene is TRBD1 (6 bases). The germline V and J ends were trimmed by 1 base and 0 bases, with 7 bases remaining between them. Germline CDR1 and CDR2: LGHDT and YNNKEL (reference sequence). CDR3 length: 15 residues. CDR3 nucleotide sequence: TGTGCCAGCAGCCAAGGGACAGACTCTGGAAACACCATATATTTT. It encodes CASSQGTDSGNTIYF.

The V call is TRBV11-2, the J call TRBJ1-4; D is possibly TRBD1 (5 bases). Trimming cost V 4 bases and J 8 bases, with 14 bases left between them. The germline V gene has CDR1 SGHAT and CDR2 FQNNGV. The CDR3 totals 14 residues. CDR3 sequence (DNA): TGTGCCAGCAGCTCCCGTTTATCAGGGGAAAAACTGTTTTTT. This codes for CASSSRLSGEKLFF.

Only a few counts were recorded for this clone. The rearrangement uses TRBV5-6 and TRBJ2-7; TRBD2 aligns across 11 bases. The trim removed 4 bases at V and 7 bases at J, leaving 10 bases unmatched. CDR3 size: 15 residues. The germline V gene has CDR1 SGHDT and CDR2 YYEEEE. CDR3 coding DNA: TGTGCCAGCAGCCCCAGTAGCGGGAGGGATTGGGAGCAGTACTTC. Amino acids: CASSPSSGRDWEQYF. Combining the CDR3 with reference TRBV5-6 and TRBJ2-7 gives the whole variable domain DAGVTQSPTHLIKTRGQQVTLRCSPKSGHDTVSWYQQALGQGPQFIFQYYEEEERQRGNFPDRFSGHQFPNYSSELNVNALLLGDSALYLCASSPSSGRDWEQYFGPGTRLTVT.

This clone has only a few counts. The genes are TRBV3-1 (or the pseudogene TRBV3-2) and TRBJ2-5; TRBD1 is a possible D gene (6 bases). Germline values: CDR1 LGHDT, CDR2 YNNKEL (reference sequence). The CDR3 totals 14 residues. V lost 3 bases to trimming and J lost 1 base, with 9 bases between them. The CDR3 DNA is TGTGCCAGCAGCCACCTCAGGGGCCAAGAGACCCAGTACTTC. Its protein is CASSHLRGQETQYF.

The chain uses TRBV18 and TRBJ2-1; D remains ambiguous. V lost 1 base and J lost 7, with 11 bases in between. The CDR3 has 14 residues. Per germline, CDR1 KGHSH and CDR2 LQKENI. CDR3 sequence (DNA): TGTGCCAGCTCACCACTCCAGGCCTTTAATGAGCAGTTCTTC. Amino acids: CASSPLQAFNEQFF.

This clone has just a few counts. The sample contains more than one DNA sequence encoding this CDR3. The CDR3 sequence: CASSTGQGSYEQYF. CDR3 nucleotides: TGTGCCAGTAGTACGGGACAGGGGTCTTACGAGCAGTACTTC. This chain connects TRBV19 to TRBJ2-7; TRBD1 matches at 10 bases. V trimming: 4 bases; J trimming: 4 bases; junction bases outside the gene matches: 4. The CDR3 loop spans 14 amino acids. The V gene's germline CDR1 is LNHDA and CDR2 SQIVND (reference sequence).

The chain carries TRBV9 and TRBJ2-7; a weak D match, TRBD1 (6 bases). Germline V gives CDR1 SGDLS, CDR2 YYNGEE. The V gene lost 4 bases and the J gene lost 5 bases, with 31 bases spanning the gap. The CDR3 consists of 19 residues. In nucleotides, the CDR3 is TGTGCCAGCAGCATCCAGGGGATACCGGGACACGGGACCTTTGACGAGCAGTACTTC. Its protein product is CASSIQGIPGHGTFDEQYF.

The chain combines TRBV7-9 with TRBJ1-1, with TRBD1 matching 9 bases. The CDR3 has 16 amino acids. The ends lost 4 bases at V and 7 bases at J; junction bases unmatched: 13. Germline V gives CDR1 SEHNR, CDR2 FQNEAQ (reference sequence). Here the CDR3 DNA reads TGTGCCAGCAGCTCCCCGGCCGGACAGGGGATTGGTGAAGCTTTCTTT. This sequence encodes CASSSPAGQGIGEAFF.

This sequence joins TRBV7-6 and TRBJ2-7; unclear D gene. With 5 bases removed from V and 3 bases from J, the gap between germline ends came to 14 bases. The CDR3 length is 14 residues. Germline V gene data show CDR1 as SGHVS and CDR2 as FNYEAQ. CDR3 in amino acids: CASSPMSGFYEQYF. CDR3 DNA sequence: TGTGCCAGCAGCCCCATGTCCGGTTTCTACGAGCAGTACTTC.

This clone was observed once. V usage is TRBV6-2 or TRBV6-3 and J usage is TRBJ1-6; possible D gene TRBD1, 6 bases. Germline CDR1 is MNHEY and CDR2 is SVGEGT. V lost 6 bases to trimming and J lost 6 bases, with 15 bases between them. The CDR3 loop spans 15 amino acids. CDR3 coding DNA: TGTGCCAGCAGCCCGGCGTTAGGGGGTAATTCACCCCTCCACTTT. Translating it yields CASSPALGGNSPLHF.

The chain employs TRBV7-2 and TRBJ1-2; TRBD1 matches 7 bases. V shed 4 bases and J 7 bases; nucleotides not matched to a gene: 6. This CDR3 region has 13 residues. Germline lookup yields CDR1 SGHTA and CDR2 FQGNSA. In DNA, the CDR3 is TGTGCCAGCAGCTCCAGACAGGGACTTGGCTACACCTTC. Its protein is CASSSRQGLGYTF.

This CDR3 is CSVLQGGYGYTF. In nucleotides, the CDR3 is TGCAGCGTCTTACAGGGTGGCTATGGCTACACCTTC. The chain carries TRBV29-1 and TRBJ1-2, with D possibly matching TRBD1 (6 bases). CDR1 is SQVTM and CDR2 is ANQGSEA in the germline V gene. Deletions cut 6 bases from V and 4 bases from J, with 12 bases between. The CDR3 length is 12 residues.

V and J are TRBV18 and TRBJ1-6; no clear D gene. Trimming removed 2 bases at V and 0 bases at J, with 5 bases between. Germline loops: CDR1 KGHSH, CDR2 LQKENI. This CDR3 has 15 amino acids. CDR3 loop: CASSPGSSYNSPLHF. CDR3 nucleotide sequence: TGTGCCAGCTCACCAGGGAGCTCCTATAATTCACCCCTCCACTTT.

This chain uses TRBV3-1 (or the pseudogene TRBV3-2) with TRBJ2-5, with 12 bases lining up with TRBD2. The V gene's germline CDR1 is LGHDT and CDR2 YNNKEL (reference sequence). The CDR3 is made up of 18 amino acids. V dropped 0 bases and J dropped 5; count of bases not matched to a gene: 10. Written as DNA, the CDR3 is TGTGCCAGCAGCCAAGAGGGCAAGACTAGCGGGGGTGGGGAGACCCAGTACTTC. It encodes CASSQEGKTSGGGETQYF.

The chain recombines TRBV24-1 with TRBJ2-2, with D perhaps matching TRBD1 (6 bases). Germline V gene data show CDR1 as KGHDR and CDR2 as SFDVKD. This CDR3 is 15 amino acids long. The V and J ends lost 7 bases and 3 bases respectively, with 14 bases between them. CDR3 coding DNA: TGTGCCACCAGCTCTGGCACAGGGTACACCGGGGAGCTGTTTTTT. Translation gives CATSSGTGYTGELFF.

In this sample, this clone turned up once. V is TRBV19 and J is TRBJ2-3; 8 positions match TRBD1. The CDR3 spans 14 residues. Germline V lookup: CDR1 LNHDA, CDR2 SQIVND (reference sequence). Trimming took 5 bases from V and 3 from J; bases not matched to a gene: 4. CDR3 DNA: TGTGCCAGTAGTCTAGGGACAGGAACAGATACGCAGTATTTT. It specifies CASSLGTGTDTQYF.

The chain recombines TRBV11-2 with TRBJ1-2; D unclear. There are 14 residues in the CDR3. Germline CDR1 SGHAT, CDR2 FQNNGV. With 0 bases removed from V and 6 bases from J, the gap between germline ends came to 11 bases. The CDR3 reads CASSLEALHNGYTF. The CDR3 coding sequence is TGTGCCAGCAGCTTAGAGGCCCTTCACAATGGCTACACCTTC.

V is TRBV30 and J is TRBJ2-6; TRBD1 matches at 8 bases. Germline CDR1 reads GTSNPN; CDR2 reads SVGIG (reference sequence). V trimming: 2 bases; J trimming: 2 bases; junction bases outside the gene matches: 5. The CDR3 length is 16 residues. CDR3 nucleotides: TGTGCCTGGAGTTTCTTACAGGGGGCTGGGGCCAACGTCCTGACTTTC. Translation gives CAWSFLQGAGANVLTF.

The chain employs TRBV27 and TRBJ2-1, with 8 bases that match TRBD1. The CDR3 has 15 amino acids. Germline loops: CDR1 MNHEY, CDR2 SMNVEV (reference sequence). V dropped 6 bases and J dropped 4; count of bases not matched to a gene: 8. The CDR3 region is CASSPGQAGYNEQFF. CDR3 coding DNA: TGTGCCAGCAGCCCGGGACAGGCAGGATACAATGAGCAGTTCTTC.

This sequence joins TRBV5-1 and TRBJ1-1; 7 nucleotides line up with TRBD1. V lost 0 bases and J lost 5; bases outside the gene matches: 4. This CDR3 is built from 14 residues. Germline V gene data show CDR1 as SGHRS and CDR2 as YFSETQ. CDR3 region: CASSLGQGVTEAFF. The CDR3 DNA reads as TGCGCCAGCAGCTTGGGGCAGGGGGTGACTGAAGCTTTCTTT.

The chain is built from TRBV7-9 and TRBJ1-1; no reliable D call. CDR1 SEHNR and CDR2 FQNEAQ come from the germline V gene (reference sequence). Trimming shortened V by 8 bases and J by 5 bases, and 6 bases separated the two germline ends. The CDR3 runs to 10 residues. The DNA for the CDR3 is TGTGCCAGCGGAGAAACTGAAGCTTTCTTT. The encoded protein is CASGETEAFF.

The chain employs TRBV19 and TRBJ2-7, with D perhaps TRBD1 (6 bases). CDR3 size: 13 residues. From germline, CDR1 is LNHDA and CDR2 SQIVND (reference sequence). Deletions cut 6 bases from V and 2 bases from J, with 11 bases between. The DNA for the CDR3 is TGTGCCAGTAGACTACAGGGAACCTACGAGCAGTACTTC. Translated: CASRLQGTYEQYF.

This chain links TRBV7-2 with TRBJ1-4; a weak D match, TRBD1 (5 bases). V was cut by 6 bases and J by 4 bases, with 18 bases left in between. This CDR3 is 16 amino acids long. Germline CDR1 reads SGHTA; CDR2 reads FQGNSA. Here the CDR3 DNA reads TGTGCCAGCAGACTAACCTCGGGACTCATTAATGAAAAACTGTTTTTT. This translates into CASRLTSGLINEKLFF.

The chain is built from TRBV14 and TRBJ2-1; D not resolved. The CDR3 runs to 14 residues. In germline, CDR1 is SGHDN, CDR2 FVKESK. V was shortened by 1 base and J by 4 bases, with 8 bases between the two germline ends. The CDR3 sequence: CASSQVSTYNEQFF. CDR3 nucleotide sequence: TGTGCCAGCAGCCAAGTTTCGACTTACAATGAGCAGTTCTTC.

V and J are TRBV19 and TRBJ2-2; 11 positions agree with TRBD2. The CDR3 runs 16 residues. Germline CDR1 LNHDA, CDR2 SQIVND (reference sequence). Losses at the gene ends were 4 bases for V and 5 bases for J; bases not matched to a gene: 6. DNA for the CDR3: TGTGCCAGTAGTACCACTAGCGGGGGAGTTACCGGGGAGCTGTTTTTT. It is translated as CASSTTSGGVTGELFF.

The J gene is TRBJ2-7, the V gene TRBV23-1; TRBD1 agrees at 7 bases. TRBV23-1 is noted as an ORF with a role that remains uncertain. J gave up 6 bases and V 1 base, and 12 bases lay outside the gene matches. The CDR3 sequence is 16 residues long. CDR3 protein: CASSQLDRRTKSEQYF. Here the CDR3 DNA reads TGCGCCAGCAGTCAATTGGACAGGAGGACAAAGTCCGAGCAGTACTTC.

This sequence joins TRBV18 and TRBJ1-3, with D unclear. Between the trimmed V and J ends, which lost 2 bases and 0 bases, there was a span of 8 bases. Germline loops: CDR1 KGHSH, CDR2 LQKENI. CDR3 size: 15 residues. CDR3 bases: TGTGCCAGCTCACCAGCAGGAATCTCTGGAAACACCATATATTTT. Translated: CASSPAGISGNTIYF.

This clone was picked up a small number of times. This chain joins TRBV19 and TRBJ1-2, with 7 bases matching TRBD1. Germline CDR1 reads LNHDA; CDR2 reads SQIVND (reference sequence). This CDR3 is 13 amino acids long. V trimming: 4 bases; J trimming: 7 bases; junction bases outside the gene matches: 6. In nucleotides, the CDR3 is TGTGCCAGTAGTACTCCGGGACAGAGTGGCTACACCTTC. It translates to CASSTPGQSGYTF. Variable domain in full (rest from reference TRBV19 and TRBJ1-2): DGGITQSPKYLFRKEGQNVTLSCEQNLNHDAMYWYRQDPGQGLRLIYYSQIVNDFQKGDIAEGYSVSREKKESFPLTVTSAQKNPTAFYLCASSTPGQSGYTFGSGTRLTVV.

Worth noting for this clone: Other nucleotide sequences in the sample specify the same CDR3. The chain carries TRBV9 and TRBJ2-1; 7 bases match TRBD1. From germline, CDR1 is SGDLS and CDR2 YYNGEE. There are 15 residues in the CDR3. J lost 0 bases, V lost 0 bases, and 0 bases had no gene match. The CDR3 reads CASSVGQGSYNEQFF. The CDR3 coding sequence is TGTGCCAGCAGCGTAGGACAGGGCTCCTACAATGAGCAGTTCTTC. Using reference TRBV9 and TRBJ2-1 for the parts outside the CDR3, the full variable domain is DSGVTQTPKHLITATGQRVTLRCSPRSGDLSVYWYQQSLDQGLQFLIQYYNGEERAKGNILERFSAQQFPDLHSELNLSSLELGDSALYFCASSVGQGSYNEQFFGPGTRLTVL.

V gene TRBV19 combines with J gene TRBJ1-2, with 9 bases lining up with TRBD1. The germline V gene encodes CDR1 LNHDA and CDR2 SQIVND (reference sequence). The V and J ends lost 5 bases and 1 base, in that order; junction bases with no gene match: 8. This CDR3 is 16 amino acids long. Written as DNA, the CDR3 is TGTGCCAGTAGTGTAACGGGACAGGGCCTTAACTATGGCTACACCTTC. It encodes CASSVTGQGLNYGYTF.

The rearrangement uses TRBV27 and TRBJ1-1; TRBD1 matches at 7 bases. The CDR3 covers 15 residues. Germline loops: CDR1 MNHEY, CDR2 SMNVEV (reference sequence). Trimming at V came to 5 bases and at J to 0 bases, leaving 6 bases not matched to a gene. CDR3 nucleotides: TGTGCCAGCAGTGCAGGGACAGCCATGAACACTGAAGCTTTCTTT. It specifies CASSAGTAMNTEAFF.